The 19 T cell receptor beta chains below were found in one sample sequenced in a study of metastatic and nonmetastatic thyroid tumors. TCRdb re-processed the PCR reads through MiXCR. The sample consists of roughly 30,000 clones, roughly 25% of them appearing once. Until they underwent thyroid surgery, no patient had received any treatment. Sequenced: blood. The receptor set was obtained from a female donor with papillary thyroid cancer or a benign thyroid nodule (not recorded which). Some clones in this sample may be carry-over from other donors' samples.

With respect to this clone: The germline gene is not matched at one end of the junction; a read error may be the cause. The chain has TRBV30 and TRBJ2-3; D is unresolved. Per the germline V gene, CDR1 is GTSNPN and CDR2 is SVGIG (reference sequence). The CDR3 spans 12 residues. CDR3 loop: CAWEVHTYTQYF. As DNA, the CDR3 is TGTGCCTGGGAGGTTCACACATATACGCAGTATTTT.

The chain uses TRBV7-3 and TRBJ1-1; D is unclear. Per germline, CDR1 SGHTA and CDR2 FQGTGA. This CDR3 comprises 14 residues. V lost 0 bases and J 1 base, leaving 6 bases between the germline ends. The DNA for the CDR3 is TGTGCCAGCAGCTTAACGGCGGGGAACACTGAAGCTTTCTTT. It is translated as CASSLTAGNTEAFF. The variable domain in full, with the rest retrieved from reference TRBV7-3 and TRBJ1-1, is GAGVSQTPSNKVTEKGKYVELRCDPISGHTALYWYRQSLGQGPEFLIYFQGTGAADDSGLPNDRFFAVRPEGSVSTLKIQRTERGDSAVYLCASSLTAGNTEAFFGQGTRLTVV.

In its sample, this clone was seen many times. J is TRBJ2-3 and V is TRBV9; TRBD1 is a possible D gene (5 bases). Trimming removed 0 bases from V and 0 bases from J, with 8 bases in between. This CDR3 is 15 amino acids long. Looked up from germline, CDR1 is SGDLS and CDR2 is YYNGEE. CDR3 sequence (DNA): TGTGCCAGCAGCGTAGAAGGGGCTAGCACAGATACGCAGTATTTT. The encoded protein is CASSVEGASTDTQYF.

There are many counts of this clone. V and J are TRBV9 and TRBJ1-2; weak D call: TRBD1 (6 bases). The CDR3 is made up of 15 amino acids. Germline CDR1 and CDR2: SGDLS and YYNGEE. V was clipped by 0 bases and J by 8 bases, with 17 bases between them. The CDR3 sequence: CASSVGTRGGDGYTF. The DNA for the CDR3 is TGTGCCAGCAGCGTAGGCACCCGAGGGGGGGACGGCTACACCTTC. Together with reference TRBV9 and TRBJ1-2, the CDR3 gives the full variable domain: DSGVTQTPKHLITATGQRVTLRCSPRSGDLSVYWYQQSLDQGLQFLIQYYNGEERAKGNILERFSAQQFPDLHSELNLSSLELGDSALYFCASSVGTRGGDGYTFGSGTRLTVV.

This clone has just one count. Germline and junction disagree at one end, which may indicate a read error. The genes are TRBV7-6 and TRBJ1-1; D is uncertain. The germline V gene encodes CDR1 SGHVS and CDR2 FNYEAQ. This CDR3 comprises 15 residues. The chain's CDR3 is CASSLDDGQRSEDFF. CDR3 in DNA: TGTGCCAGCAGCTTAGACGACGGCCAGAGGAGCGAAGATTTCTTT.

This clone appeared many times. A junction boundary mismatches the germline segment, possibly from a read error. Within the sample, other DNA sequences also encode this same CDR3. The rearrangement uses TRBV7-2 and TRBJ2-5; D may be TRBD2 (5 bases). The CDR3 spans 13 residues. Germline V CDR1 and CDR2: SGHTA, FQGNSA. The CDR3 DNA reads as TGTGCCAGCAGCGCGGGCCTAAGAGAGACACAGTACTTC. Its translation is CASSAGLRETQYF.

This sequence joins TRBV9 and TRBJ2-5; the match to TRBD2 covers 7 bases. V shed 0 bases and J 2 bases; nucleotides not matched to a gene: 4. CDR1 is SGDLS and CDR2 is YYNGEE in the germline V gene. The length of the CDR3 is 15 residues. Here the CDR3 DNA reads TGTGCCAGCAGCGTAGCCGGACTAGTTCAAGAGACCCAGTACTTC. This encodes CASSVAGLVQETQYF.

This clone has just a few counts. One junction end does not reproduce the germline sequence, and a read error may be involved. The chain joins TRBV5-8 to TRBJ2-5, with 7 positions matching TRBD2. The germline V gene encodes CDR1 SGHTS and CDR2 YDEGEE. The CDR3 contains 15 residues. CDR3 amino acids: CASSFGLGEGETRYF. The CDR3 coding sequence is TGTGCCAGCAGCTTCGGGTTAGGGGAGGGAGAGACCCGGTACTTC.

This clone was picked up many times. CDR3 nucleotide sequence: TGTGCCAGCCAAGGAGGGATCCGTGGGAATGAGCAGTTCTTC. Its translation is CASQGGIRGNEQFF. The genes are TRBV27 and TRBJ2-1; tentative D call: TRBD2 (6 bases). CDR3 length: 14 residues. Per the germline V gene, CDR1 is MNHEY and CDR2 is SMNVEV (reference sequence). The germline V and J ends were trimmed by 8 bases and 7 bases, with 18 bases remaining between them.

The chain recombines TRBV6-1 with TRBJ1-1; tentative D call: TRBD1 (6 bases). This CDR3 spans 15 amino acids. Trimming cost V 7 bases and J 3 bases, with 18 bases left between them. Germline assignment: CDR1 MNHNS and CDR2 SASEGT. Here the CDR3 reads CASKVVNREDTEAFF. In nucleotides, the CDR3 is TGTGCCAGCAAGGTGGTTAACAGGGAGGACACTGAAGCTTTCTTT.

This clone appeared many times. The chain uses TRBV27 and TRBJ2-2; TRBD2 agrees at 7 bases. Germline V CDR1 and CDR2: MNHEY, SMNVEV (reference sequence). After removal of 5 bases from V and 7 bases from J, the junction contained 16 bases not matched to a gene. This CDR3 region has 17 residues. CDR3 region: CASSRPVTSDASGELFF. CDR3 nucleotide sequence: TGTGCCAGCAGTCGTCCCGTTACTAGCGACGCTAGCGGGGAGCTGTTTTTT.

The chain joins TRBV20-1 to TRBJ2-7; 9 bases are shared with TRBD1. The V gene's germline CDR1 is DFQATT and CDR2 SNEGSKA (reference sequence). The CDR3 length is 19 residues. V dropped 3 bases and J dropped 0; count of bases not matched to a gene: 18. CDR3 loop: CSARPTSGTGRGSSYEQYF. The CDR3, as DNA: TGCAGTGCTAGGCCCACATCCGGGACAGGGAGGGGAAGCTCCTACGAGCAGTACTTC.

The V and J genes are TRBV19 and TRBJ1-2; D is unclear. V was pared by 7 bases and J by 9 bases, with 18 bases between. The length of the CDR3 is 13 residues. The germline CDR1 and CDR2 sequences are LNHDA and SQIVND (reference sequence). The CDR3 bases are TGTGCCAGTAAATCCGGAATTGGTCGGTGCTACACCTTC. It codes for CASKSGIGRCYTF.

This CDR3 reads CASSYCCWASESYEQYF. CDR3 DNA: TGTGCCAGCAGTTATTGCTGCTGGGCTAGCGAATCCTACGAGCAGTACTTC. The V gene is TRBV6-9, the J gene TRBJ2-7; possibly TRBD2 for D (6 bases). The CDR3 is 17 amino acids. Per germline, CDR1 MNHGY and CDR2 SVAAGI. V lost 1 base, J lost 1 base, and 17 bases lay in between.

This clone was picked up a small number of times. In the same sample, other DNA sequences code for this CDR3. V gene TRBV30 combines with J gene TRBJ1-1, with a tentative D call TRBD1 (5 bases). The V and J ends lost 2 bases and 0 bases respectively, with 19 bases between them. CDR1 is GTSNPN and CDR2 is SVGIG in the germline V gene (reference sequence). This CDR3 spans 17 amino acids. The CDR3 coding sequence is TGTGCCTGGAGTCTTTACATGGGGGTCGGTGTGAACACTGAAGCTTTCTTT. It yields the protein CAWSLYMGVGVNTEAFF.

The rearrangement uses TRBV11-1 and TRBJ1-1; possible D gene TRBD1, 6 bases. The V gene lost 4 bases and the J gene lost 1 base, with 22 bases spanning the gap. The CDR3 is 18 residues long. Looked up from germline, CDR1 is SGHAT and CDR2 is FQDESV (reference sequence). DNA of the CDR3: TGTGCCAGCAGCTCCCGTTGGGGGCGTCTAGATCCGAACACTGAAGCTTTCTTT. It encodes CASSSRWGRLDPNTEAFF.

This clone showed up just a few times. This chain links TRBV25-1 with TRBJ2-2; 7 bases line up with TRBD1. Germline CDR1 is MGHDK and CDR2 is SYGVNS. This CDR3 is 15 amino acids long. The V gene end was trimmed by 4 bases and the J gene end by 5 bases; junction bases not matched to a gene: 7. CDR3 sequence (DNA): TGTGCCAGCAGTGGGGGGACAGCCGGAACCGGGGAGCTGTTTTTT. This codes for CASSGGTAGTGELFF.

At least ten counts were recorded for this clone. The chain combines TRBV11-2 with TRBJ2-4, with 11 bases lining up with TRBD2. The germline V gene has CDR1 SGHAT and CDR2 FQNNGV. The V and J ends lost 5 bases and 5 bases, in that order; junction bases with no gene match: 2. This CDR3 region has 14 residues. CDR3 in DNA: TGTGCCAGCAGCCAGACTAGCGGGGAAAACATTCAGTACTTC. This sequence encodes CASSQTSGENIQYF.

V gene TRBV20-1 combines with J gene TRBJ1-1; the match to TRBD1 covers 9 bases. The CDR3 is made up of 15 amino acids. Germline assignment: CDR1 DFQATT and CDR2 SNEGSKA (reference sequence). The V and J ends lost 0 bases and 4 bases, in that order; junction bases with no gene match: 6. The CDR3 region has the DNA TGCAGTGCTAGAGATGTGACAGGGGGGGGCACTGAAGCTTTCTTT. It encodes CSARDVTGGGTEAFF.